This T cell receptor beta chain was retrieved from a study of T cell repertoires in cytomegalovirus infection. Germline V gene data show CDR1 as KGHSH and CDR2 as LQKENI. Between the trimmed V and J ends, which lost 3 bases and 6 bases, there was a span of 12 bases. The CDR3 runs to 13 residues. TCRdb re-analysed the reads in MiXCR, keeping a single row per CDR3 protein. The sample includes 200,000 to 300,000 distinct CDR3 sequences, around 9% of them seen just once. The source material was PBMCs. The sequence derives from a human donor in good health (CMV status not recorded). Some clones in this sample may be carry-over from other donors' samples. The J gene is TRBJ2-7, the V gene TRBV18; the D gene could be TRBD1 or TRBD2 (5 bases each). This CDR3 is CASSPVGAGEQYF. The CDR3, as DNA: TGTGCCAGCTCACCGGTCGGGGCGGGCGAGCAGTACTTC.